These T cell receptor beta chains were read from a single sample in a study of blood T cell repertoires in COVID-19. Assay used: immunoSEQ multiplex PCR; TCRdb lists only in-frame clones, some missing. In the table there are about 30,000 clones, 90% of which are singletons. Material for sequencing was peripheral blood. These receptors were taken from a man aged 55 to 69 with active or convalescent COVID-19. The CDR3 runs from the conserved cysteine through the conserved F or W. D genes are given only for firm matches. A row's size may be missing; if present it is once, few, many or a size class.

NA	TRBJ2-1	TRBV18	NA	TGTGCCAGCTCACCCCCCGGGACTCCCTACAATGAGCAGTTCTTC	CASSPPGTPYNEQFF
TRBD1	TRBJ2-7	TRBV2	NA	TGTGCCAGCAGCTCTCCGGGACAGACATCCTACGAGCAGTACTTC	CASSSPGQTSYEQYF
TRBD1	TRBJ2-7	TRBV19	NA	TGTGCCAGTAGTATCCGTGTCGGGGGACAGGAATCCTACGAGCAGTACTTC	CASSIRVGGQESYEQYF
NA	TRBJ1-2	TRBV18	NA	TGTGCCAGCACCCGGGTCCAGGGCCTAAACTATGGCTACACCTTC	CASTRVQGLNYGYTF
TRBD2	TRBJ2-7	TRBV6-5	NA	TGTGCCAGCAGTTACTCGGGTGGCGGGAGGGAGGAGTACTTC	CASSYSGGGREEYF
NA	TRBJ1-6	TRBV6-6	few	TGTGCCAGCAGTGGTTACAGGGTCGTCTATAATTCACCCCTCCACTTT	CASSGYRVVYNSPLHF
NA	TRBJ1-6	TRBV25-1	few	TGTGCCAGCAGGTCGGACAGAAATTCACCCCTCCACTTT	CASRSDRNSPLHF
NA	TRBJ2-3	TRBV28	once	TGTGCCACCGGGTTCAGCCTTAGGGTAGCGGTAACAGATACGCAGTATTTT	CATGFSLRVAVTDTQYF
NA	TRBJ1-5	TRBV13	NA	TGTGCCAGCAGCTTTTCTGGGGGAGGTCAGCCCCAGCATTTT	CASSFSGGGQPQHF
TRBD2	TRBJ2-5	TRBV30	NA	TGTGCCTGGAGTGTAGTACTAGCGGAGACCCAGTACTTC	CAWSVVLAETQYF
TRBD1	TRBJ1-6	TRBV11-1	NA	TGTGCCAGCAGCTACGGACAGGGGAGTAATTCACCCCTCCACTTT	CASSYGQGSNSPLHF
TRBD2	TRBJ2-1	TRBV19	NA	TGTGCCAGTAGTAGAAGACTAGCGGCCTACAATGAGCAGTTCTTC	CASSRRLAAYNEQFF
NA	TRBJ1-1	TRBV5-1	few	TGCGCCAGCAGCTTGATCACAGGGTTCAGCACTGAAGCTTTCTTT	CASSLITGFSTEAFF
TRBD1	TRBJ1-2	TRBV12-5	NA	TGTGCTAGTGGTTTGTCCCTCCGAAACCCAGGGGGAAGAAACTATGGCTACACCTTC	CASGLSLRNPGGRNYGYTF
TRBD1	TRBJ2-5	TRBV18	NA	TGTGCCAGCTCACCGGACAGGGCGGTAGAGACCCAGTACTTC	CASSPDRAVETQYF
NA	TRBJ1-6	TRBV6-5	NA	TGTGCCAGTACAGTTTTTTATAATTCACCCCTCCACTTT	CASTVFYNSPLHF
TRBD2	TRBJ2-3	TRBV24-1	NA	TGTGCCACCAGCCTAGCGGGAGGACGCACAGATACGCAGTATTTT	CATSLAGGRTDTQYF
NA	TRBJ2-5	TRBV5-1	NA	TGCGCCAGCAGCTTTGGACAGCAAGAGACCCAGTACTTC	CASSFGQQETQYF
TRBD2	TRBJ2-7	TRBV28	NA	TGTGCCAGCATCCCGGGGACTAGCGGGCCAGCCTACGAGCAGTACTTC	CASIPGTSGPAYEQYF
NA	TRBJ2-7	TRBV5-1	NA	TGCGCCAGCAGCTTGGTAAGGGGACATCCTCCCTACGAGCAGTACTTC	CASSLVRGHPPYEQYF
NA	TRBJ1-5	TRBV7-2	NA	TGTGCCAGCAGCCCAATGGGGGGTAGCAATCAGCCCCAGCATTTT	CASSPMGGSNQPQHF
TRBD2	TRBJ2-5	TRBV10-3	NA	TGTGCCATCTCAGACGGGGGGGCAGGGGAGACCCAGTACTTC	CAISDGGAGETQYF
TRBD1	TRBJ1-2	TRBV16	NA	TGTGCCAGCAGCCAATCTGGGGACAGGGCTCGGTATGGCTACACCTTC	CASSQSGDRARYGYTF
TRBD1	TRBJ2-5	TRBV5-1	NA	TGCGCCAGCAGCTTGGAGGGGGCTCAAGAGACCCAGTACTTC	CASSLEGAQETQYF
NA	TRBJ1-4	TRBV2	NA	TGTGCCAGCAGGACTGGACAGTTTGGGGAAAAACTGTTTTTT	CASRTGQFGEKLFF
TRBD1	TRBJ1-2	TRBV5-6	NA	TGTGCCAGCAGCTGGGACAGAGACTATGGCTACACCTTC	CASSWDRDYGYTF
TRBD1	TRBJ1-4	TRBV19	NA	TGTGCCAGTACCATGGGACAGGGGAATGAAAAACTGTTTTTT	CASTMGQGNEKLFF
NA	TRBJ1-5	TRBV19	NA	TGTGCCGCCTCTTACATGGGCCGGAATCAGCCCCAGCATTTT	CAASYMGRNQPQHF
NA	TRBJ1-1	TRBV12-3/TRBV12-4	NA	TGTGCCAGCAGACGGGGTAACACTGAAGCTTTCTTT	CASRRGNTEAFF
TRBD2	TRBJ2-1	TRBV3-1/TRBV3-2	NA	TGTGCCAGCAGCCAAGACACTGAGTTAGAAGGGGAGGGGAATGAGCAGTTCTTC	CASSQDTELEGEGNEQFF
TRBD1	TRBJ1-5	TRBV12-5	NA	TGTGCTAGTGGGGACAGGGTAGGTCAGCCCCAGCATTTT	CASGDRVGQPQHF
NA	TRBJ2-5	TRBV5-8	NA	TGTGCCAGCAGCTTGGGGCAGGCGATGTACCAAGAGACCCAGTACTTC	CASSLGQAMYQETQYF
TRBD1	TRBJ2-1	TRBV9	NA	TGTGCCAGCAGCCGGGGACAGGGAAACAATGAGCAGTTCTTC	CASSRGQGNNEQFF
TRBD2	TRBJ2-2	TRBV6-2/TRBV6-3	NA	TGTGCCAGCAGTAGTTATAGCGGGAGAGGGAACACCGGGGAGCTGTTTTTT	CASSSYSGRGNTGELFF
NA	TRBJ1-2	TRBV5-4	NA	TGTGCCAGCAGCTTCTTAGCAGGGCTTAACTATGGCTACACCTTC	CASSFLAGLNYGYTF
TRBD2	TRBJ2-5	TRBV28	NA	TGTGCCAGCAGTGGACGACTAGCGTTAGAGACCCAGTACTTC	CASSGRLALETQYF
NA	TRBJ1-1	TRBV3-1/TRBV3-2	NA	TGTGCCAGCAGCCCCTACGGCAGGGGGAACACTGAAGCTTTCTTT	CASSPYGRGNTEAFF
NA	TRBJ1-4	TRBV7-6	NA	TGTGCCAGCAGCTTAGCGTCCAGGGGCGAACCTAATGAAAAACTGTTTTTT	CASSLASRGEPNEKLFF
NA	TRBJ2-7	TRBV7-9	NA	TGTGCCAGCAGCCCCGGACTTTGGCCTCCCTACGAGCAGTACTTC	CASSPGLWPPYEQYF
NA	TRBJ1-5	TRBV5-4	NA	TGTGCCAGCAGCTTGGGTGGGGGCTTCAGCAATCAGCCCCAGCATTTT	CASSLGGGFSNQPQHF
TRBD1	TRBJ1-4	TRBV3-1/TRBV3-2	NA	TGTGCCAGCAGCCATACGGACAGGGTGATGTTTTTT	CASSHTDRVMFF
NA	TRBJ1-6	TRBV5-1	NA	TGCGCCAGCAGCTCCGACTTGGGGAGGTCACCCCTCCACTTT	CASSSDLGRSPLHF
NA	TRBJ1-6	TRBV12-2	NA	TGTGCAAGTCGCTTAGGACAGGGAAGTAATTCACCCCTCCACTTT	CASRLGQGSNSPLHF
TRBD1	TRBJ1-2	TRBV7-2	NA	TGTGCCAGCAGCTCTGGGGGACAGCTGTACGGCTATGGCTACACCTTC	CASSSGGQLYGYGYTF
TRBD1	TRBJ2-7	TRBV28	NA	TGTGCCAGCAGCCGGACAGGGATCCACGAGCAGTACTTC	CASSRTGIHEQYF
NA	TRBJ2-7	TRBV28	NA	TGTGCCACTCAGTCCCCCACCGAGCAGTACTTC	CATQSPTEQYF